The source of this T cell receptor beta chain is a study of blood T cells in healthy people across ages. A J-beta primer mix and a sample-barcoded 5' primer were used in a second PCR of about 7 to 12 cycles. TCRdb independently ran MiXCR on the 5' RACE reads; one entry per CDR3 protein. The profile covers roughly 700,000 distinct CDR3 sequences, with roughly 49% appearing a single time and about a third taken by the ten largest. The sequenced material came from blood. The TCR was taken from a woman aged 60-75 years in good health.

The CDR3 spells CSAHQPLSGRSSYEQYF. CDR3 bases: TGCAGTGCTCACCAACCGCTTAGCGGGAGATCCTCCTACGAGCAGTACTTC. The V call is TRBV20-1, the J call TRBJ2-7, with TRBD2 identical over 9 bases. Looked up from germline, CDR1 is DFQATT and CDR2 is SNEGSKA (reference sequence). The trim removed 5 bases at V and 0 bases at J, leaving 14 bases unmatched. This CDR3 contains 17 residues.